This T cell receptor (beta chain) is from a study of T-cell reconstitution after alpha-beta-depleted transplantation in children (dated by TCRdb to about 2016). As for the study more broadly: The study quantitatively tracked T-cell immune reconstitution after TCRalphabeta/CD19-depleted allogeneic hematopoietic cell transplantation in children using TCR repertoire profiling. Beyond this particular receptor, the publication reports: The high TCRbeta diversity at day 60 in some patients was ascribed to recipient T cells and intrathymic progenitors that had survived conditioning. The apparently early alphabetaT-cell count recovery about two months after transplant was reportedly dependent on only several hundred rapidly expanded clones derived from non-depleted graft cells. Over subsequent months, a decline in hyperexpanded clone frequencies was noted, and after one year, T-cell counts and TCRbeta diversity were mostly ascribed to newly produced T cells.

Note on this clonotype: It has no known antigen specificity. No much larger clonotype is one base removed from it; base qualities were not supplied.

The library was prepared using PCR. Sequencing was carried out with an Illumina HiSeq 2500. TCR libraries were prepared with molecular barcoding, using unique molecular identifiers to normalize TCRbeta repertoire quantification. TCRdb reprocessing: public reads trimmed at Q25 with fastp, clones called with MiXCR, in-frame beta chains kept. Rows with a matching CDR3 protein are joined into one entry that keeps the most common DNA and genes. The sample table holds 200,000 to 250,000 distinct CDR3 sequences, of which around 25% were seen once. Of the sample, 2.6% falls within the top ten clones. The sample's treatment or condition label, in plain terms: allogeneic hematopoietic cell transplantation with graft depleted of TCRalphabeta T cells and CD19 B cells. The transplant recipients were children given TCRalphabeta/CD19-depleted allogeneic hematopoietic cell grafts. CDR1 and CDR2, per the germline V gene, are SGHRS and YFSETQ. Trimming takes 4 bases from V and 6 bases from J, and the germline ends sit 18 bases apart. The CDR3 sequence holds 15 residues, the cysteine and phenylalanine included. Only the CDR3 part of the read is kept: 45 bases, read in frame from the first base.

This material consisted of PBMCs, taken before TCRalphabeta/CD19-depleted stem cell transplant. The chain uses TRBV5-1 and TRBJ2-3; the D gene cannot be named for sure. The TCR comes from a girl aged 2-10 years with Fanconi anemia, due to receive a stem cell transplant. The nucleotide sequence is TGCGCCAGCAGCCCTAACGGTGATGGGAATGATACGCAGTATTTT. It encodes CASSPNGDGNDTQYF.